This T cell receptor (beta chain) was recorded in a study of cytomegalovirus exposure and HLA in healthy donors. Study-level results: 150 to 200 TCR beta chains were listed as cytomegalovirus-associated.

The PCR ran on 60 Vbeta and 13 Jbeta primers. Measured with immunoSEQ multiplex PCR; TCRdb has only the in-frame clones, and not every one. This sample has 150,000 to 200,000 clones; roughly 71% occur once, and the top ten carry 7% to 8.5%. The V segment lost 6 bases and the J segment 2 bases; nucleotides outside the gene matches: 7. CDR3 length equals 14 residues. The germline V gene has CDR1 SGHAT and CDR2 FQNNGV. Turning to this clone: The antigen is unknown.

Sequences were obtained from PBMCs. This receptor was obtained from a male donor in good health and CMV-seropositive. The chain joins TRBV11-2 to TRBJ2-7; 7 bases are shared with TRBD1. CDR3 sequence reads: CASSLTQGAYEQYF. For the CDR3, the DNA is TGTGCCAGCAGTTTAACCCAGGGGGCCTACGAGCAGTACTTC.